Described below is a single T cell receptor beta chain sequence and its context. Its antigen is currently not known. Base qualities are missing; no much larger clone stands one base away. Libraries were made using PCR. The sequencing machine was an Illumina HiSeq 2500. TCR library preparation used molecular barcoding, with unique molecular identifiers applied to normalize quantification of the TCRbeta repertoire. TCRdb cleaned the public reads at Q25 with fastp, built clones with MiXCR and kept in-frame beta chains. CDR3 protein sequences are deduplicated, and each keeps its most common genes and DNA. Across this sample there are some 390,000 distinct CDR3 sequences, with roughly 20% seen only once. The ten largest clones add up to approximately 3.9% of the sample. The data originate from a study of T-cell reconstitution after alpha-beta-depleted transplantation in children (dated by TCRdb to about 2016). For context, the study as a whole: Using TCR repertoire profiling, the study followed T-cell immune reconstitution in a quantitative way in children after TCRalphabeta/CD19-depleted allogeneic hematopoietic cell transplantation.

The CDR3 contains 15 residues, cysteine and phenylalanine counted. CDR3 DNA only is kept here, 45 bases in frame from base 1. The junction shows trimming of 5 bases on V and 0 bases on J, plus 10 bases between the germline ends. The chain links TRBV12-3 or TRBV12-4 with TRBJ2-2, with no confidently assigned D gene. Sequenced here: PBMCs from the stem cell graft donor, sampled from the stem cell graft. The source of this sequence is a human donor who donated a stem cell graft to a child with acute myeloid leukemia. Here the CDR3 is given as CASSPVSPNTGELFF. The nucleotide sequence reads as follows: TGTGCCAGCAGTCCCGTCTCCCCGAACACCGGGGAGCTGTTTTTT.